These 26 T cell receptor beta chains were all obtained from the same sample, sequenced in a study of shared clonotypes between healthy human individuals. Only in-frame clones appear in the TCRdb table, and some are missing; sequencing was by immunoSEQ multiplex PCR. This table has about 680,000 clones, roughly 70% appearing once. Sample: memory CD4+ T cells sorted from blood. Subset: CD45RA-negative fraction. These receptor sequences come from a woman aged 30 to 39 in good health.

The chain combines TRBV11-2 with TRBJ2-5, with D possibly TRBD2 on 6 matching bases. From germline, CDR1 is SGHAT and CDR2 FQNNGV. The CDR3 is 14 residues long. Trimming took off 3 bases at V and 5 bases at J, with 13 bases between the two ends. The DNA of the CDR3 is TGTGCCAGCAGCTTCGGTAGCCGGGGGGAGACCCAGTACTTC. As protein: CASSFGSRGETQYF.

The chain couples TRBV7-2 to TRBJ2-3; no clear D. With 5 bases removed from V and 7 bases from J, the gap between germline ends came to 10 bases. CDR3 size: 12 residues. Germline values: CDR1 SGHTA, CDR2 FQGNSA. The CDR3: CASSATFNTQYF. In DNA form, the CDR3 reads TGTGCCAGCAGCGCCACCTTTAATACGCAGTATTTT.

The chain couples TRBV2 to TRBJ2-3; a possible D gene is TRBD2 (5 bases). CDR3 size: 17 residues. Trimming pared 5 bases from V and 1 base from J, leaving 19 bases between. CDR1 is SNHLY and CDR2 is FYNNEI in the germline V gene. This chain's CDR3 is CASSLRGTGLGTDTQYF. CDR3 DNA: TGTGCCAGCAGTCTTCGAGGTACGGGATTGGGCACAGATACGCAGTATTTT.

This chain connects TRBV19 to TRBJ2-3; D unclear. In germline, CDR1 is LNHDA, CDR2 SQIVND (reference sequence). Trimming took 3 bases from V and 6 from J, leaving 13 bases between them. This CDR3 region has 14 residues. The CDR3 loop is CASSIGIDRDTQYF. In nucleotides, the CDR3 is TGTGCCAGTAGTATTGGCATCGACCGGGATACGCAGTATTTT.

V is TRBV11-2 and J is TRBJ1-2, with no clear D. Germline V lookup: CDR1 SGHAT, CDR2 FQNNGV. The CDR3 is 13 residues long. Trimming pared 2 bases from V and 4 bases from J, leaving 8 bases between. CDR3 DNA: TGTGCCAGCAGCTTACTCGGAGGCTATGGCTACACCTTC. Residues: CASSLLGGYGYTF.

The chain employs TRBV7-3 and TRBJ2-2; 9 bases line up with TRBD2. Germline trimming cut 2 bases from V and 7 bases from J; bases unmatched to any gene: 17. CDR1 and CDR2 (germline): SGHTA, FQGTGA. This CDR3 is built from 19 residues. CDR3 sequence (DNA): TGTGCCAGCAGCTTAGTTCCCTTTAGCGGGAGTCGTTCCTACGGGGAGCTGTTTTTT. It specifies CASSLVPFSGSRSYGELFF.

The chain couples TRBV16 to TRBJ2-1, with D possibly matching TRBD2 (6 bases). Trimming removed 4 bases from V and 9 bases from J, with 16 bases in between. The CDR3 covers 14 residues. Germline loops: CDR1 KGHSY, CDR2 FQNENV. CDR3 region: CASSLWEVPGEQFF. The CDR3 bases are TGTGCCAGCAGCCTGTGGGAGGTCCCCGGTGAGCAGTTCTTC.

CDR3: CASSAGERGKLFF. The CDR3 DNA follows: TGTGCCAGTAGTGCGGGGGAGCGGGGAAAACTGTTTTTT. The rearrangement joins TRBV19 to TRBJ1-4, with D perhaps matching TRBD1 (5 bases). V lost 5 bases, J lost 10 bases, and 14 bases lay in between. CDR1 is LNHDA and CDR2 is SQIVND in the germline V gene (reference sequence). CDR3 length equals 13 residues.

The chain is built from TRBV19 and TRBJ2-1; 9 nucleotides match TRBD1. The CDR3 totals 18 residues. Germline V gene lookup returns CDR1 LNHDA and CDR2 SQIVND (reference sequence). J was trimmed by 0 bases and V by 6 bases; bases with no gene match: 12. The CDR3 coding sequence is TGTGCCAGTAGGGACAGGGGATGGCGGGGGCGCTCCTACAATGAGCAGTTCTTC. Translating it yields CASRDRGWRGRSYNEQFF. Variable domain in full (rest from reference TRBV19 and TRBJ2-1): DGGITQSPKYLFRKEGQNVTLSCEQNLNHDAMYWYRQDPGQGLRLIYYSQIVNDFQKGDIAEGYSVSREKKESFPLTVTSAQKNPTAFYLCASRDRGWRGRSYNEQFFGPGTRLTVL.

The CDR3 loop is CASGLVISGRGADTQYF. The CDR3 DNA is TGTGCTAGTGGTTTGGTAATATCGGGACGGGGGGCAGATACGCAGTATTTT. The chain employs TRBV12-5 and TRBJ2-3; TRBD2 matches 7 bases. After removal of 0 bases from V and 4 bases from J, the junction contained 10 bases not matched to a gene. The V gene's germline CDR1 is LGHNT and CDR2 FRNRAP. The CDR3 length is 17 residues.

The rearrangement uses TRBV18 and TRBJ2-7, with D perhaps assigned TRBD1 or TRBD2 (5 bases each). The V gene lost 1 base and the J gene lost 7 bases, with 17 bases spanning the gap. The CDR3 has 15 amino acids. Germline assignment: CDR1 KGHSH and CDR2 LQKENI. The CDR3 DNA is TGTGCCAGCTCACCACTGTTGCAGGGAGCAGGGGAGCAGTACTTC. Its protein product is CASSPLLQGAGEQYF.

The genes are TRBV5-1 and TRBJ1-2; D is undetermined. Trimming cost V 0 bases and J 8 bases, with 17 bases left between them. The germline V gene has CDR1 SGHRS and CDR2 YFSETQ. The CDR3 consists of 15 residues. As DNA, the CDR3 is TGCGCCAGCAGCTTGGGACCCCAGGTGGGTTTCGGCTACACCTTC. It specifies CASSLGPQVGFGYTF.

This clone showed up just once. The genes are TRBV29-1 and TRBJ2-1; 7 bases agree with TRBD2. Germline CDR1 reads SQVTM; CDR2 reads ANQGSEA. V lost 7 bases, J lost 5 bases, and 8 bases stayed unmatched. There are 13 residues in the CDR3. CDR3: CSGGGLADNEQFF. The CDR3 DNA sequence: TGCAGCGGGGGAGGCCTAGCGGACAATGAGCAGTTCTTC.

The V and J genes are TRBV4-2 and TRBJ2-1; no firm D call. The V gene lost 0 bases and the J gene lost 5 bases, with 8 bases spanning the gap. This CDR3 is built from 14 residues. Looked up from germline, CDR1 is LGHNA and CDR2 is YNFKEQ. The chain's CDR3 is CASSQEIRDNEQFF. For the CDR3, the DNA is TGTGCCAGCAGCCAAGAAATTAGAGACAATGAGCAGTTCTTC.

This chain joins TRBV25-1 and TRBJ2-7; weak D call: TRBD2 (6 bases). Between the trimmed V and J ends, which lost 6 bases and 3 bases, there was a span of 9 bases. The CDR3 has 12 amino acids. Germline V gene lookup returns CDR1 MGHDK and CDR2 SYGVNS. Written as DNA, the CDR3 is TGTGCCAGCAGGCGACTAGACTACGAGCAGTACTTC. Encoded protein: CASRRLDYEQYF.

The chain joins TRBV5-8 to TRBJ1-2; tentative D call: TRBD1 (5 bases). CDR3 length equals 13 residues. V dropped 0 bases and J dropped 8 bases, with 11 bases sitting between them. CDR1 and CDR2 from the germline V gene are SGHTS and YDEGEE. The CDR3 sequence is CASSLDDRGGYTF. CDR3 sequence (DNA): TGTGCCAGCAGCTTGGATGACAGAGGAGGCTACACCTTC.

This rearrangement joins TRBV5-1 to TRBJ1-1; no reliable D call. V lost 1 base and J 0 bases, leaving 10 bases between the germline ends. This CDR3 comprises 15 residues. The germline V gene has CDR1 SGHRS and CDR2 YFSETQ. The CDR3, as DNA: TGCGCCAGCAGCTTGCAACAAACCATGAACACTGAAGCTTTCTTT. This gives the protein CASSLQQTMNTEAFF.

The V gene is TRBV28, the J gene TRBJ2-2; D is perhaps TRBD2 (5 bases). CDR1 is MDHEN, CDR2 SYDVKM, per germline. Trimming shortened V by 1 base and J by 0 bases, and 21 bases separated the two germline ends. The CDR3 sequence is 20 residues long. CDR3: CASSLSRSSSLLANTGELFF. The CDR3 region has the DNA TGTGCCAGCAGTTTATCTCGGTCTAGCAGCCTCCTCGCGAACACCGGGGAGCTGTTTTTT.

In its sample, this clone was seen once. The chain combines TRBV28 with TRBJ1-5; a weak D match, TRBD1 (5 bases). V lost 9 bases and J lost 5, with 17 bases in between. There are 14 residues in the CDR3. Germline-derived CDR1 and CDR2 are MDHEN and SYDVKM. CDR3 loop: CARSQGPGDQPQHF. The CDR3 coding sequence is TGTGCCAGGTCCCAGGGTCCGGGTGATCAGCCCCAGCATTTT.

The V and J genes are TRBV15 and TRBJ2-7; 8 bases align to TRBD2. The germline V gene encodes CDR1 LNHNV and CDR2 YYDKDF (reference sequence). The junction had 15 bases not matched to a gene; V was cut back by 1 base and J by 4 bases. CDR3 length: 18 amino acids. The CDR3 DNA follows: TGTGCCACCAGCAGAGGAAGGTTAGCTCTCGGGGGGGTATACGAGCAGTACTTC. It yields the protein CATSRGRLALGGVYEQYF.

The gene calls are TRBV18 and TRBJ2-1; D assignment may be TRBD1 or TRBD2 (6 bases each). CDR1 is KGHSH and CDR2 is LQKENI in the germline V gene. The V end was cut by 3 bases, the J end by 10 bases, with 19 bases between. This CDR3 is built from 15 residues. CDR3 sequence: CASSPQGPPEGEQFF. The CDR3 DNA follows: TGTGCCAGCTCACCTCAGGGGCCCCCGGAGGGAGAGCAGTTCTTC. The complete variable domain, with remaining parts taken from reference TRBV18 and TRBJ2-1, reads NAGVMQNPRHLVRRRGQEARLRCSPMKGHSHVYWYRQLPEEGLKFMVYLQKENIIDESGMPKERFSAEFPKEGPSILRIQQVVRGDSAAYFCASSPQGPPEGEQFFGPGTRLTVL.

This clone occurred a few times. The same CDR3 arises from other DNA sequences in this sample as well. The CDR3 loop is CASSRRDYEQYF. DNA for the CDR3: TGTGCCAGCAGCAGGAGGGACTACGAGCAGTACTTC. V and J are TRBV7-8 and TRBJ2-7, with D perhaps TRBD2 (6 bases). V gave up 5 bases and J gave up 3 bases, with 8 bases separating them. The CDR3 sequence is 12 residues long. From germline, CDR1 is SGHVS and CDR2 FQNEAQ.

The gene calls are TRBV4-2 and TRBJ2-7; D unclear. The CDR3 sequence is 15 residues long. Germline CDR1 and CDR2: LGHNA and YNFKEQ. Trimming pared 0 bases from V and 12 bases from J, leaving 21 bases between. As DNA, the CDR3 is TGTGCCAGCAGCCAAGATAACCGGGCCCCGCTCCCCTTGTACTTC. Encoded protein: CASSQDNRAPLPLYF.

The chain combines TRBV7-8 with TRBJ2-7; D unclear. The germline V gene encodes CDR1 SGHVS and CDR2 FQNEAQ. The V end lost 2 bases, the J end lost 6 bases, and 8 bases lay between the germline ends. CDR3 length: 12 amino acids. This CDR3 is CASSLSPGEQYF. CDR3 nucleotide sequence: TGTGCCAGCAGCTTATCGCCTGGCGAGCAGTACTTC.

This rearrangement joins TRBV5-6 to TRBJ1-3; D unresolved. CDR3 length: 15 residues. V lost 2 bases and J lost 3, with 12 bases in between. Germline V gene lookup returns CDR1 SGHDT and CDR2 YYEEEE. CDR3 loop: CASSFGWGYGNTIYF. DNA for the CDR3: TGTGCCAGCAGCTTTGGATGGGGTTATGGAAACACCATATATTTT. The variable domain in full, completed from reference TRBV5-6 and TRBJ1-3, reads DAGVTQSPTHLIKTRGQQVTLRCSPKSGHDTVSWYQQALGQGPQFIFQYYEEEERQRGNFPDRFSGHQFPNYSSELNVNALLLGDSALYLCASSFGWGYGNTIYFGEGSWLTVV.

The V and J genes are TRBV6-4 and TRBJ2-1; 8 nucleotides align to TRBD2. The junction had 6 bases not matched to a gene; V was cut back by 0 bases and J by 5 bases. The CDR3 consists of 16 residues. Per the germline V gene, CDR1 is MRHNA and CDR2 is SNTAGT. The CDR3 nucleotides read TGTGCCAGCAGTGACTCGAGCGGGAGTGGGCACAATGAGCAGTTCTTC. Encoded protein: CASSDSSGSGHNEQFF.